A single sample is the source of the 5 T cell receptor beta chains below, sequenced in a study of blood T cell repertoires in COVID-19. Using immunoSEQ multiplex PCR, the repertoire was profiled, and TCRdb retains in-frame clones only, with some absent. The sample consists of 55,000 to 80,000 clones, 88% of them appearing once. Sequencing was performed on peripheral blood. These receptors all stem from a human donor in a cohort sampled during active COVID-19.

The chain joins TRBV28 to TRBJ2-7; 7 bases line up with TRBD1. The junction had 11 bases not matched to a gene; V was cut back by 6 bases and J by 6 bases. Per the germline V gene, CDR1 is MDHEN and CDR2 is SYDVKM. The CDR3 has 14 amino acids. The CDR3 protein is CASSSGDSTGEQYF. The DNA of the CDR3 is TGTGCCAGCAGCTCCGGGGACAGCACAGGCGAGCAGTACTTC.

This chain uses TRBV4-1 with TRBJ1-2; TRBD1 is a possible D gene (5 bases). This CDR3 has 13 residues. V lost 5 bases to trimming and J lost 4 bases, with 11 bases between them. Per germline, CDR1 MGHRA and CDR2 YSYEKL. This chain's CDR3 is CASSLTGFYGYTF. In DNA form, the CDR3 reads TGCGCCAGCAGCTTAACAGGATTCTATGGCTACACCTTC.

The genes are TRBV10-3 and TRBJ2-5, with a possible D match to TRBD1 (6 bases). The CDR3 runs 14 residues. V lost 4 bases, J lost 4 bases, and 13 bases lay in between. CDR1 ENHRY and CDR2 SYGVKD come from the germline V gene. CDR3 residues: CAISVGQGRETQYF. The CDR3 region has the DNA TGTGCCATCAGTGTGGGGCAGGGGCGAGAGACCCAGTACTTC.

This clone was observed a single time. The genes are TRBV18 and TRBJ2-2; TRBD2 matches 8 bases. The germline V gene has CDR1 KGHSH and CDR2 LQKENI. The CDR3 consists of 17 residues. Trimming took 2 bases from V and 6 from J; bases not matched to a gene: 11. CDR3 protein: CASSPSQAGVQPGELFF. The CDR3 region has the DNA TGTGCCAGCTCACCATCGCAAGCGGGAGTTCAGCCCGGGGAGCTGTTTTTT.

This chain uses TRBV25-1 with TRBJ1-1; D is unresolved. The germline V and J ends were trimmed by 7 bases and 0 bases, with 9 bases remaining between them. The CDR3 has 13 amino acids. Germline values: CDR1 MGHDK, CDR2 SYGVNS. DNA of the CDR3: TGTGCCAGCATGAAGAGTTTGAACACTGAAGCTTTCTTT. The encoded protein is CASMKSLNTEAFF. Supplemented by reference TRBV25-1 and TRBJ1-1, the full variable domain reads EADIYQTPRYLVIGTGKKITLECSQTMGHDKMYWYQQDPGMELHLIHYSYGVNSTEKGDLSSESTVSRIRTEHFPLTLESARPSHTSQYLCASMKSLNTEAFFGQGTRLTVV.